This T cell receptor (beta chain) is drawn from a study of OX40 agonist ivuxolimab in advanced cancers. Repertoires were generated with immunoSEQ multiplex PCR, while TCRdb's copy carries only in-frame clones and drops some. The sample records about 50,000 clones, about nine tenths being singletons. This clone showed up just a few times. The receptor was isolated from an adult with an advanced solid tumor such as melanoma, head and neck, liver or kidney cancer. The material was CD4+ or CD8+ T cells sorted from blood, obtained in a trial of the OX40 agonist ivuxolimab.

CDR3 in DNA: TGTGCCAGCAGCGTTAAGGACAGGGCTGGTGGCTACACCTTC. Protein: CASSVKDRAGGYTF. The J gene is TRBJ1-2, the V gene TRBV13; 8 nucleotides align to TRBD1. The trim removed 5 bases at V and 7 bases at J, leaving 9 bases unmatched. This CDR3 is built from 14 residues. Germline-derived CDR1 and CDR2 are PRHDT and FYEKMQ (reference sequence).